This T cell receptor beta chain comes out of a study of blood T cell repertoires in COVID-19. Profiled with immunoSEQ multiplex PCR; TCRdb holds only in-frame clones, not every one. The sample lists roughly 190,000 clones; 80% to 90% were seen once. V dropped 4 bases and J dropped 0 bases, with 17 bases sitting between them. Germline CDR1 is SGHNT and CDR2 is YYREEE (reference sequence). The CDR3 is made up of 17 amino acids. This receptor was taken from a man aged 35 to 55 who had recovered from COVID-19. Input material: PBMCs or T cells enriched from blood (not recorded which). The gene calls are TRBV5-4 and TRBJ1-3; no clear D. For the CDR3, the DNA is TGTGCCAGCAGCCAAGCGCGGGGATTCAGCTCTGGAAACACCATATATTTT. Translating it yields CASSQARGFSSGNTIYF.